This TCR beta chain was found in a study of T cell repertoires in cytomegalovirus infection. TCRdb used MiXCR to reprocess the reads, holding one entry per CDR3 protein. The sample comprises approximately 390,000 distinct CDR3 sequences, approximately 35% of which are singletons, and roughly 14% rests with the top ten. Trimming shortened V by 5 bases and J by 6 bases, and 16 bases separated the two germline ends. CDR3 length equals 14 residues. Germline V CDR1 and CDR2: SGHTA, FQGNSA. On this clonotype itself: Its specificity is not known.

The TCR comes from a human donor in good health (CMV status not recorded). Some clones in this sample may be carry-over from other donors' samples. The material was cultured PBMCs, obtained from culture after CMV antigen stimulation. The chain uses TRBV7-2 and TRBJ1-2; perhaps TRBD1 as D (5 bases). CDR3 coding DNA: TGTGCCAGCAGCCGGGGGGGAGGGTGGAATGGCTACACCTTC. As protein: CASSRGGGWNGYTF.